The sequence of this TCR beta chain was determined in a study of cytomegalovirus exposure and HLA in healthy donors. Points from the study as a whole: When presence/absence was analysed, sequencing depth was taken to be roughly uniform across donors. The productive fraction for most TCR beta V segments was about 87% or about 30% in an earlier analysis.

Notes on this clone: The antigen is undetermined.

After removal of 7 bases from V and 3 bases from J, the junction contained 5 bases not matched to a gene. The CDR3 runs 13 residues. Germline CDR1 LNHDA, CDR2 SQIVND (reference sequence). PCR involved 60 Vbeta and 13 Jbeta primers. Produced via immunoSEQ multiplex PCR; TCRdb's table is partial and in-frame only. Of 100,000 or so clones in the sample, nearly 15% were seen once. This TCR was recovered from a female donor in good health and CMV-seronegative. The chain uses TRBV19 and TRBJ2-5; TRBD2 matches at 7 bases. Specimen: PBMCs. The CDR3 DNA reads as TGTGCCAGTAAGGGGACTACAGAAGAGACCCAGTACTTC. The encoded protein is CASKGTTEETQYF.